This record concerns one T cell receptor (beta chain) sequence. What it binds is unknown. Positive CCR7 selection of CD45RO-negative cells yielded the naive CD8 cells, and terminally differentiated effector memory CD45RA+ cells were excluded. Germline V lookup: CDR1 MNHNS, CDR2 SASEGT. The V gene lost 3 bases and the J gene lost 0 bases, with 14 bases spanning the gap. This CDR3 is built from 16 residues. The data were produced by immunoSEQ multiplex PCR, yet TCRdb's version contains in-frame clones alone and is incomplete. The data hold about 820,000 clones, with about 91% observed a single time. The sample comes from a study of shared clonotypes between healthy human individuals. Study summary: The donors, two women and three men, were aged 18 to 49.

Study findings and constraints: Naive subsets, compared against memory subsets, generally had larger estimated richness values.

The chain combines TRBV6-1 with TRBJ1-1; D ambiguous. The receptor was isolated from a man under 40 in good health. Sequencing was performed on naive CD8+ T cells sorted from blood. CDR3: CASSDYLGFMNTEAFF. DNA for the CDR3: TGTGCCAGCAGTGACTATCTGGGGTTCATGAACACTGAAGCTTTCTTT.